The 19 T cell receptor beta chains below all came from one sample that was sequenced in a study of blood T cell repertoires in COVID-19 (dated by TCRdb to about 2020). To prepare the library, the immunoSEQ multiplex PCR assay was applied. Held by TCRdb, this immuneACCESS table contains in-frame sequences only and omits some clones. Under half of the omission traces to an unresolved V gene where checked; the cause of the rest is unknown. The sample has 250,000 to 300,000 clones on record, roughly 87% of them singletons. The ten largest clonotypes hold about 2.2% of the sample. The specimen was peripheral blood. These receptors all stem from a woman aged 45-59 years who had recovered from COVID-19.

The chain has TRBV5-1 and TRBJ2-5; a possible D gene is TRBD1 (6 bases). V gave up 0 bases and J gave up 3 bases, with 9 bases separating them. The length of the CDR3 is 14 residues. Germline-derived CDR1 and CDR2 are SGHRS and YFSETQ. CDR3: CASSLAPGEETQYF. The CDR3 DNA reads as TGCGCCAGCAGCTTGGCCCCAGGGGAAGAGACCCAGTACTTC.

V gene TRBV5-1 combines with J gene TRBJ1-1, with D tentatively TRBD1 (5 bases). The CDR3 runs to 15 residues. Looked up from germline, CDR1 is SGHRS and CDR2 is YFSETQ. V shed 0 bases and J shed 6 bases, with 15 bases lying between them. DNA of the CDR3: TGCGCCAGCAGCTTGGAAGGGGTTGTCGTAGCTGAAGCTTTCTTT. Amino acid sequence: CASSLEGVVVAEAFF.

DNA for the CDR3: TGTGCTAGTGGTGCCAGGGGTGCGGAGACCCAGTACTTC. Its translation: CASGARGAETQYF. This chain links TRBV12-5 with TRBJ2-5; D is possibly TRBD1 (6 bases). The CDR3 covers 13 residues. V shed 5 bases and J shed 5 bases, with 12 bases lying between them. From germline, CDR1 is LGHNT and CDR2 FRNRAP.

The genes are TRBV5-5 and TRBJ1-1; D is perhaps TRBD1 (6 bases). V lost 5 bases, J lost 3 bases, and 17 bases lay in between. The germline V gene has CDR1 SGHKS and CDR2 YYEKEE (reference sequence). CDR3 length: 15 amino acids. The CDR3 sequence: CASSSKAGVYTEAFF. The CDR3 DNA sequence: TGTGCCAGCAGTTCAAAGGCAGGGGTTTACACTGAAGCTTTCTTT.

V is TRBV7-3 and J is TRBJ2-3; no clear D. The CDR3 contains 13 residues. V was shortened by 3 bases and J by 6 bases, with 10 bases between the two germline ends. CDR1 is SGHTA, CDR2 FQGTGA, per germline. CDR3 DNA: TGTGCCAGCAGCTTCCAGACTCGGGATACGCAGTATTTT. It translates to CASSFQTRDTQYF.

The rearrangement joins TRBV29-1 to TRBJ2-5; 7 bases fit TRBD2. J gave up 2 bases and V 3 bases, and 3 bases lay outside the gene matches. CDR1 and CDR2 from the germline V gene are SQVTM and ANQGSEA. The CDR3 has 13 residues. This CDR3 reads CSVDLADQETQYF. DNA for the CDR3: TGCAGCGTTGACCTAGCGGATCAAGAGACCCAGTACTTC.

As to this clone: An end of the junction differs from the germline gene, which may be a read error. The chain links TRBV20-1 to TRBJ1-1, with D unresolved. Germline CDR1 reads DFQATT; CDR2 reads SNEGSKA (reference sequence). The CDR3 covers 11 residues. CDR3: CSARPNSEAFF. CDR3 coding DNA: TGCAGTGCTAGACCCAACAGTGAAGCTTTCTTT.

The genes are TRBV5-1 and TRBJ2-7; unclear D gene. V lost 1 base to trimming and J lost 2 bases, with 10 bases between them. Germline-derived CDR1 and CDR2 are SGHRS and YFSETQ. The CDR3 spans 14 residues. The CDR3 DNA reads TGCGCCAGCAGCTTGTTGGGCCAGGCCTACGAGCAGTACTTC. Encoded protein: CASSLLGQAYEQYF.

The table lists this clone with a count of one. The gene calls are TRBV2 and TRBJ2-3, with a tentative D call TRBD1 (6 bases). CDR3 length equals 14 residues. CDR1 is SNHLY and CDR2 is FYNNEI in the germline V gene. V lost 6 bases to trimming and J lost 4 bases, with 14 bases between them. The CDR3, as DNA: TGTGCCAGCAGGTCCCTGGGGGCCGCAGATACGCAGTATTTT. This codes for CASRSLGAADTQYF.

The chain has TRBV7-9 and TRBJ1-1, with TRBD1 identical over 8 bases. This CDR3 has 16 amino acids. J gave up 2 bases and V 1 base, and 6 bases lay outside the gene matches. The germline V gene has CDR1 SEHNR and CDR2 FQNEAQ (reference sequence). CDR3 loop: CASSLGSGGGNTEAFF. CDR3 nucleotide sequence: TGTGCCAGCAGCTTAGGTTCAGGGGGCGGAAACACTGAAGCTTTCTTT.

CDR3 sequence reads: CASRPGLAGNEQFF. The CDR3 DNA follows: TGTGCCAGCAGACCGGGACTAGCGGGAAATGAGCAGTTCTTC. The rearrangement links TRBV11-1 to TRBJ2-1, with 13 bases aligning to TRBD2. V dropped 6 bases and J dropped 7; count of bases not matched to a gene: 3. In germline, CDR1 is SGHAT, CDR2 FQDESV (reference sequence). The length of the CDR3 is 14 residues.

The chain employs TRBV7-9 and TRBJ2-3, with TRBD2 as a possible D gene (5 bases). CDR1 is SEHNR, CDR2 FQNEAQ, per germline (reference sequence). V lost 0 bases and J 0 bases, leaving 7 bases between the germline ends. The CDR3 length is 15 residues. The CDR3 nucleotides read TGTGCCAGCAGCTTAGCGCAGCGGAGCACAGATACGCAGTATTTT. Its protein product is CASSLAQRSTDTQYF.

The rearrangement links TRBV15 to TRBJ1-2, with D unresolved. There are 15 residues in the CDR3. The V end lost 0 bases, the J end lost 3 bases, and 11 bases lay between the germline ends. In germline, CDR1 is LNHNV, CDR2 YYDKDF (reference sequence). The CDR3 region has the DNA TGTGCCACCAGCAGAGATTCGAGCGCCTACTATGGCTACACCTTC. Protein sequence: CATSRDSSAYYGYTF. The full variable domain, with the rest looked up from reference TRBV15 and TRBJ1-2, is DAMVIQNPRYQVTQFGKPVTLSCSQTLNHNVMYWYQQKSSQAPKLLFHYYDKDFNNEADTPDNFQSRRPNTSFCFLDIRSPGLGDTAMYLCATSRDSSAYYGYTFGSGTRLTVV.

The CDR3 sequence: CASSARTSGSADTQYF. CDR3 in DNA: TGTGCCAGCAGCGCCAGGACTAGCGGGAGTGCAGATACGCAGTATTTT. This chain uses TRBV5-4 with TRBJ2-3; 13 bases align to TRBD2. The CDR3 has 16 residues. J was trimmed by 4 bases and V by 4 bases; bases with no gene match: 6. Per the germline V gene, CDR1 is SGHNT and CDR2 is YYREEE (reference sequence).

The V and J genes are TRBV4-3 and TRBJ2-2; no clear D. Trimming pared 4 bases from V and 1 base from J, leaving 13 bases between. The CDR3 runs to 16 residues. CDR1 and CDR2 from the germline V gene are LGHNA and YSLEER. This CDR3 reads CASSLPPAGNTGELFF. In DNA form, the CDR3 reads TGCGCCAGCAGCCTCCCCCCGGCAGGGAACACCGGGGAGCTGTTTTTT.

V is TRBV5-1 and J is TRBJ2-3, with 9 bases that match TRBD1. This CDR3 has 15 residues. CDR1 and CDR2 (germline): SGHRS, YFSETQ. V was clipped by 0 bases and J by 2 bases; unmatched bases: 1. As DNA, the CDR3 is TGCGCCAGCAGCTTGGACAGGGGGCTCACAGATACGCAGTATTTT. The encoded protein is CASSLDRGLTDTQYF.

This rearrangement joins TRBV10-3 to TRBJ2-1; a weak D match, TRBD2 (6 bases). The CDR3 has 12 amino acids. Deletions cut 2 bases from V and 16 bases from J, with 15 bases between. Germline assignment: CDR1 ENHRY and CDR2 SYGVKD. CDR3 nucleotides: TGTGCCATCAGTGAGCCCGAGCGGGTTCTCTTCTTC. It translates to CAISEPERVLFF.

This chain connects TRBV18 to TRBJ1-1; D is perhaps TRBD1 (5 bases). Germline V gene sequence: CDR1 KGHSH, CDR2 LQKENI. V was trimmed by 6 bases and J by 6 bases, leaving 17 bases between them. CDR3 length: 14 residues. The CDR3 here is CASSPSGGTAEAFF. In DNA form, the CDR3 reads TGTGCCAGCTCCCCATCGGGGGGGACCGCTGAAGCTTTCTTT.

This chain connects TRBV5-1 to TRBJ2-3, with TRBD1 matching 8 bases. The CDR3 contains 17 residues. J lost 1 base, V lost 0 bases, and 7 bases had no gene match. Per the germline V gene, CDR1 is SGHRS and CDR2 is YFSETQ. CDR3 loop: CASSLDPPGGGTDTQYF. The DNA of the CDR3 is TGCGCCAGCAGCTTGGACCCGCCAGGGGGCGGCACAGATACGCAGTATTTT. Complete variable domain (other parts from reference TRBV5-1 and TRBJ2-3): KAGVTQTPRYLIKTRGQQVTLSCSPISGHRSVSWYQQTPGQGLQFLFEYFSETQRNKGNFPGRFSGRQFSNSRSEMNVSTLELGDSALYLCASSLDPPGGGTDTQYFGPGTRLTVL.